This T cell receptor beta chain was found in a study of T cells in localized non-small cell lung cancer. Samples of adjacent lung lacking atypia were obtained no closer than 2 cm to the tumor margin. Assay used: immunoSEQ multiplex PCR; TCRdb lists only in-frame clones, some missing. The sample lists some 2,000 clones; roughly a quarter were seen once. Notes on the study in general: A median of 57 clones ranked among the top 100 in tumor appeared in adjacent lung. A denser population of T cells in blood accompanied longer overall survival.

J lost 4 bases, V lost 5 bases, and 9 bases had no gene match. Germline assignment: CDR1 LNHDA and CDR2 SQIVND (reference sequence). CDR3 length equals 15 residues. Concerning this clone itself: Its antigen is not known.

This receptor was obtained from a male donor older than 55 with stage I lung adenocarcinoma. This specimen consisted of normal lung tissue next to the tumor, obtained before any cancer treatment. The chain uses TRBV19 and TRBJ1-2, with TRBD1 matching 8 bases. CDR3 in DNA: TGTGCCAGTAGTTCTCAGGGGGCGGACAGCTATGGCTACACCTTC. It translates to CASSSQGADSYGYTF.